The 25 T cell receptor beta chains reported below all come from one sample, sequenced in a study of T cells after yellow fever vaccination. Using its own MiXCR run on the 5' RACE reads, TCRdb lists one record per CDR3 protein. The table lists approximately 510,000 distinct CDR3 sequences, 20% to 25% of them singletons. Here the sequenced sample was PBMCs, taken 20 to 25 days after the first yellow fever vaccination. These TCRs come from a man aged 18 to 29 who received the YFV17D yellow fever vaccine.

The chain links TRBV13 to TRBJ1-1; perhaps TRBD1 as D (6 bases). Germline CDR1 PRHDT, CDR2 FYEKMQ (reference sequence). Trimming took 6 bases from V and 6 from J, leaving 14 bases between them. There are 13 residues in the CDR3. The CDR3 sequence is CASRTGFSAEAFF. The CDR3 DNA is TGTGCCAGCAGAACAGGGTTTTCGGCTGAAGCTTTCTTT.

The J gene is TRBJ1-2, the V gene TRBV30; 7 positions match TRBD1. CDR3 size: 14 residues. The ends lost 2 bases at V and 6 bases at J; junction bases unmatched: 9. Germline CDR1 reads GTSNPN; CDR2 reads SVGIG (reference sequence). CDR3 region: CAWSRVRQGHGYTF. DNA of the CDR3: TGTGCCTGGAGTAGGGTTCGACAGGGCCATGGCTACACCTTC.

About this clonotype itself: The junction does not match germline at one end; this may be a read error. V usage is TRBV7-7 and J usage is TRBJ2-3; D is undetermined. The CDR3 has 15 amino acids. Germline CDR1 reads SSHAT; CDR2 reads FNYEAQ (reference sequence). The CDR3 nucleotides read TGTGCTAGCAATCCAACCCCGGGCTTCACAGATACGCAGTATTTT. This translates into CASNPTPGFTDTQYF.

V is TRBV5-1 and J is TRBJ1-3; no reliable D call. With 0 bases removed from V and 1 base from J, the gap between germline ends came to 11 bases. Germline V lookup: CDR1 SGHRS, CDR2 YFSETQ. The CDR3 consists of 16 residues. The CDR3 is CASSLGWEFSGNTIYF. CDR3 coding DNA: TGCGCCAGCAGCTTGGGATGGGAATTTTCTGGAAACACCATATATTTT. Full variable domain (missing parts from reference TRBV5-1 and TRBJ1-3): KAGVTQTPRYLIKTRGQQVTLSCSPISGHRSVSWYQQTPGQGLQFLFEYFSETQRNKGNFPGRFSGRQFSNSRSEMNVSTLELGDSALYLCASSLGWEFSGNTIYFGEGSWLTVV.

This clonotype appeared a few times. V gene TRBV9 combines with J gene TRBJ2-3; D is undetermined. Trimming took off 4 bases at V and 2 bases at J, with 11 bases between the two ends. In germline, CDR1 is SGDLS, CDR2 YYNGEE. The CDR3 is 14 amino acids. CDR3 sequence: CASSKDRVTDTQYF. The CDR3 DNA follows: TGTGCCAGCAGCAAAGACCGGGTCACAGATACGCAGTATTTT.

This sequence joins TRBV5-1 and TRBJ2-7; 9 nucleotides match TRBD2. CDR3 size: 15 residues. CDR1 SGHRS and CDR2 YFSETQ come from the germline V gene. J lost 1 base, V lost 1 base, and 3 bases had no gene match. CDR3 DNA: TGCGCCAGCAGCTTGTCTAGCGGGGTTTCCTACGAGCAGTACTTC. Translation gives CASSLSSGVSYEQYF.

The J gene is TRBJ1-2, the V gene TRBV20-1; the match to TRBD1 covers 7 bases. CDR3 size: 14 residues. Germline lookup yields CDR1 DFQATT and CDR2 SNEGSKA (reference sequence). The V and J ends lost 6 bases and 8 bases, in that order; junction bases with no gene match: 15. Here the CDR3 DNA reads TGCAGTGCCATATACAGGGGAGGAAGATTCGGCTACACCTTC. It encodes CSAIYRGGRFGYTF.

A few counts support this clonotype. The chain combines TRBV6-2 or TRBV6-3 with TRBJ1-1; 7 bases line up with TRBD1. V was clipped by 6 bases and J by 0 bases; unmatched bases: 10. The germline V gene has CDR1 MNHEY and CDR2 SVGEGT. The length of the CDR3 is 16 residues. CDR3 protein: CASSLQGSGMNTEAFF. The DNA of the CDR3 is TGTGCCAGCAGCCTACAGGGGAGCGGAATGAACACTGAAGCTTTCTTT.

The V gene is TRBV3-1, the J gene TRBJ2-4, with D uncertain. This CDR3 spans 14 amino acids. The germline V gene has CDR1 LGHDT and CDR2 YNNKEL (reference sequence). Trimming removed 1 base at V and 2 bases at J, with 6 bases between. This chain's CDR3 is CASSQVGSKNIQYF. In DNA, the CDR3 is TGTGCCAGCAGCCAAGTGGGTTCCAAAAACATTCAGTACTTC.

The chain combines TRBV4-3 with TRBJ2-2; D is unresolved. The V end lost 1 base, the J end lost 7 bases, and 4 bases lay between the germline ends. The germline V gene encodes CDR1 LGHNA and CDR2 YSLEER. This CDR3 comprises 12 residues. The CDR3 is CASSQAYGELFF. CDR3 in DNA: TGCGCCAGCAGCCAAGCTTACGGGGAGCTGTTTTTT.

This chain links TRBV20-1 with TRBJ2-1; 7 nucleotides agree with TRBD2. CDR1 and CDR2 (germline): DFQATT, SNEGSKA (reference sequence). Trimming at V came to 1 base and at J to 9 bases, leaving 6 bases not matched to a gene. The CDR3 covers 13 residues. CDR3 nucleotides: TGCAGTGCTAGAGTGCGACTAGCCGGTGAGCAGTTCTTC. Its protein product is CSARVRLAGEQFF.

The chain combines TRBV7-2 with TRBJ2-3; D remains unclear. This CDR3 contains 15 residues. V lost 1 base to trimming and J lost 2 bases, with 10 bases between them. Germline CDR1 SGHTA, CDR2 FQGNSA. The CDR3 sequence is CASSLVGSHTDTQYF. CDR3 DNA sequence: TGTGCCAGCAGCTTAGTGGGCAGCCACACAGATACGCAGTATTTT. The full variable domain, in which reference TRBV7-2 and TRBJ2-3 provide the parts outside the CDR3, is GAGVSQSPSNKVTEKGKDVELRCDPISGHTALYWYRQSLGQGLEFLIYFQGNSAPDKSGLPSDRFSAERTGGSVSTLTIQRTQQEDSAVYLCASSLVGSHTDTQYFGPGTRLTVL.

The chain couples TRBV20-1 to TRBJ2-1, with a possible D match to TRBD2 (7 bases). The V gene's germline CDR1 is DFQATT and CDR2 SNEGSKA (reference sequence). This CDR3 spans 14 amino acids. The CDR3 loop is CTALGGLPNEGQFF. In nucleotides, the CDR3 is TGCACCGCCTTAGGGGGACTACCCAATGAGGGGCAGTTCTTC.

The gene calls are TRBV4-2 and TRBJ2-3; 8 positions agree with TRBD1. Trimming at V came to 4 bases and at J to 2 bases, leaving 5 bases not matched to a gene. This CDR3 spans 15 amino acids. Germline loops: CDR1 LGHNA, CDR2 YNFKEQ. The CDR3 spells CASSPDRAITDTQYF. The CDR3 nucleotides are TGTGCCAGCAGCCCGGACAGGGCTATCACAGATACGCAGTATTTT.

This clonotype was recorded a few times. This sequence joins TRBV20-1 and TRBJ2-3; 9 nucleotides line up with TRBD2. CDR1 is DFQATT and CDR2 is SNEGSKA in the germline V gene (reference sequence). The CDR3 length is 16 residues. With V trimmed by 2 bases and J by 5 bases, 11 bases remained unmatched. The CDR3 coding sequence is TGCAGTGCTAGATTATCGGCTAGCGGGGCGGGAGATACGCAGTATTTT. Its protein is CSARLSASGAGDTQYF.

This clonotype was detected only once. This rearrangement joins TRBV12-3 or TRBV12-4 to TRBJ1-2; D uncertain. The V gene lost 5 bases and the J gene lost 0 bases, with 13 bases spanning the gap. This CDR3 comprises 15 residues. The CDR3 DNA is TGTGCCAGCAGTCCTTTACCACAAGCTAACTATGGCTACACCTTC. Its protein product is CASSPLPQANYGYTF.

The rearrangement uses TRBV12-5 and TRBJ1-5; 8 bases fit TRBD1. Looked up from germline, CDR1 is LGHNT and CDR2 is FRNRAP. The trim removed 8 bases at V and 1 base at J, leaving 1 base unmatched. The CDR3 consists of 13 residues. CDR3 DNA: TGTGCTAGTCACAGGGGGAGCAATCAGCCCCAGCATTTT. Protein: CASHRGSNQPQHF. The full variable domain, completed using reference TRBV12-5 and TRBJ1-5, is DARVTQTPRHKVTEMGQEVTMRCQPILGHNTVFWYRQTMMQGLELLAYFRNRAPLDDSGMPKDRFSAEMPDATLATLKIQPSEPRDSAVYFCASHRGSNQPQHFGDGTRLSIL.

This clonotype was picked up a small number of times. The J gene is TRBJ2-1, the V gene TRBV7-9; the D gene is possibly TRBD1 (6 bases). Trimming stripped 5 bases from V and 5 bases from J, with 13 bases between. CDR3 size: 14 residues. The germline V gene has CDR1 SEHNR and CDR2 FQNEAQ (reference sequence). The CDR3 is CASSGRDTHNEQFF. The CDR3 DNA follows: TGTGCCAGCAGCGGCCGGGACACACACAATGAGCAGTTCTTC.

The rearrangement links TRBV10-2 to TRBJ1-6; no definite D call. Deletions cut 8 bases from V and 0 bases from J, with 17 bases between. The CDR3 has 17 residues. Germline V gene data show CDR1 as WSHSY and CDR2 as SAAADI. The chain's CDR3 is CASGSSGSSSYNSPLHF. Written as DNA, the CDR3 is TGCGCCAGCGGGTCTTCGGGGTCAAGCTCCTATAATTCACCCCTCCACTTT.

The chain is built from TRBV5-1 and TRBJ1-2, with 9 bases that match TRBD1. The J segment lost 6 bases and the V segment lost 4 bases, leaving 7 bases of the junction unmatched. Germline V CDR1 and CDR2: SGHRS, YFSETQ. The CDR3 runs to 14 residues. CDR3 DNA: TGCGCCAGCAGCGGGGGACAGGGTGCGGATGGCTACACCTTC. Protein product: CASSGGQGADGYTF.

In its sample, this clonotype was seen many times. The V call is TRBV2, the J call TRBJ2-2; D gene ambiguous. The V end lost 2 bases, the J end lost 1 base, and 5 bases lay between the germline ends. The CDR3 is made up of 14 amino acids. The germline gives CDR1 SNHLY, CDR2 FYNNEI. CDR3 sequence (DNA): TGTGCCAGCAGTGAAAACAGGAACACCGGGGAGCTGTTTTTT. Its protein product is CASSENRNTGELFF.

As for this clonotype: At one end, the junction sequence differs from germline, possibly due to a read error. V gene TRBV6-5 combines with J gene TRBJ1-2; D is uncertain. CDR1 is MNHEY and CDR2 is SVGAGI in the germline V gene. The CDR3 runs 15 residues. CDR3 bases: TGTGCCAGCAGTTACCGCGTGTCTAGTAACAATGGCTACACCTTC. It specifies CASSYRVSSNNGYTF.

This clonotype has only a few counts. V and J are TRBV11-2 and TRBJ1-1; D is ambiguous. This CDR3 is built from 15 residues. In germline, CDR1 is SGHAT, CDR2 FQNNGV. V gave up 5 bases and J gave up 1 base, with 14 bases separating them. The CDR3 DNA reads as TGTGCCAGCAGCCCCCTAAGGACCGAGAACACTGAAGCTTTCTTT. Translating it yields CASSPLRTENTEAFF.

The chain combines TRBV28 with TRBJ2-7; perhaps TRBD1 as D (6 bases). Germline V gives CDR1 MDHEN, CDR2 SYDVKM. The CDR3 runs to 12 residues. V lost 3 bases and J lost 12, with 15 bases in between. In DNA, the CDR3 is TGTGCCAGCAGTTTGTGGGCTGGGGGCCGGTACTTC. This encodes CASSLWAGGRYF.

The sample holds a few counts of this clonotype. The chain is built from TRBV27 and TRBJ2-4; TRBD2 matches at 7 bases. Germline V lookup: CDR1 MNHEY, CDR2 SMNVEV (reference sequence). V lost 5 bases and J lost 0; bases outside the gene matches: 10. This CDR3 comprises 17 residues. The CDR3: CASSTAGTPLAKNIQYF. CDR3 coding DNA: TGTGCCAGCAGTACAGCGGGGACGCCTCTAGCCAAAAACATTCAGTACTTC.